The clone carrying this T cell receptor beta chain was seen more than once but under ten times. Its antigen is undetermined. These data are taken from a study of identical twins. Regarding the study as a whole: The study drew conclusions from cross-sectional statistical analysis, not from following the same donors.

TCRdb reprocessed the 5' RACE reads via MiXCR and lists one record per CDR3 protein. This sample has around 670,000 distinct CDR3 sequences, with approximately 6% found just once. The CDR3 totals 12 residues. From germline, CDR1 is DFQATT and CDR2 SNEGSKA (reference sequence). V lost 3 bases and J lost 8; bases outside the gene matches: 5. The genes are TRBV20-1 and TRBJ1-2; TRBD1 matches at 8 bases. Sequencing used naive T cells sorted from blood. The clonotype comes from a man aged 18 to 30 in good health. CDR3 protein: CSASYRGEGYTF. The CDR3 bases are TGCAGTGCTAGTTACAGGGGGGAAGGCTACACCTTC.